This T cell receptor (beta chain) was recorded in a study of T cell responses to AZD1222 COVID-19 vaccine (dated by TCRdb to the early 2020s). The study in broad terms: A total of about 240 trial participants underwent TCR sequencing, of whom around 200 received two doses of AZD1222 and 26 received two doses of the MenACWY control vaccine. Enrollment into the trials was organized by age into subgroups of 18-55, 56-69 and 70-plus years, and those subgroups contained approximately 160, 26 and 62 TCR-sequenced participants, respectively. Paper-wide results and their limitations: Reportedly, almost half of the unique spike-specific TCRs recognized epitopes lying outside the regions that are mutated in the B.1.351 and B.1.1.7 variants. CD4 TCRs associated with the vaccine covered the entire spike protein, and the dominant responses were in regions 160-218 and 743-854. Participants were mostly white British and included more females than males, and it was suggested by the authors that clonal diversity may have been underestimated. After two AZD1222 doses, both the breadth and the depth of spike-specific TCRs were significantly higher than at day 0 and than in MenACWY recipients. Because no day 14 peak-response samples were available, repertoires were characterized only after the peak T cell response. Conclusions about previously exposed vaccinees are limited because only 5 or 6 AZD1222 recipients were SARS-CoV-2 seropositive at baseline. In the small 56-69-year group, the increase in depth fell short of significance, most likely because of low power.

The time point label of this sample denotes: about 28 days (+/-7) after the second vaccine dose. Because spike-specific TCR depth and breadth did not differ between the two schedules, AZD1222 recipients who got a second dose at roughly 4 weeks were pooled with those who got a second dose at roughly 12 weeks. The vaccinee samples were drawn from two UK trials, COV001 and COV002, one of which was a single-blind randomized controlled phase 2/3 trial testing AZD1222 (ChAdOx1 nCoV-19) in healthy adults. Trial participant PBMC samples were collected at day 0 and day 28 after the second dose for TCRbeta chain sequencing. Notes on this clone: What antigen it recognizes has not been identified. There are no base qualities to consult, and no much larger clone falls within one base.

V is reduced by 2 bases and J by 0 bases, leaving a spacing of 11 bases between them. CDR1 and CDR2 (SGHTA, FQGTGA) derive from the germline V gene. Measured from the cysteine to the phenylalanine, the CDR3 is 17 residues long. Only the CDR3 DNA is retained, 51 bases long and in frame from the first base. The CDR3 regions of human TCRbeta chains were analyzed by immunosequencing. The study's own analysis went as follows. Repertoire TCRs were matched against a reference library of SARS-CoV-2-specific TCRs generated with the MIRA antigen-specificity platform. Breadth meant the fraction of unique TCRs that were SARS-CoV-2-associated, whereas depth meant the fraction of total T cells that were SARS-CoV-2-associated. Using the MIRA data, every spike-specific TCR was mapped to the spike region that the TCR reacted to and assigned to either a CD4 or a CD8 class. Log10-transformed breadth and depth values were compared by one-way ANOVA with Sidak's multiple comparisons tests. Entries here come from immuneACCESS through TCRdb and include only in-frame sequences with V and J called. Some clones fail to appear in such tables; in the studies checked, an unresolved V gene covers under half of the shortfall, and the cause of the remainder is unknown. The DNA was the basis for D and trimming; V, J and clone size are from that table. This sample gives about 53,000 clones in total; 80% to 90% of them show up just once. Less than 3.5% of the sample is in the top ten clones.

The clonotype originates from an adult who received the AZD1222 COVID-19 vaccine. Recombination connected TRBV7-3 to TRBJ2-6, and possibly TRBD1, on 6 matching bases. Material: peripheral blood, obtained 28 days after the second AZD1222 dose. This receptor carries the CDR3 CASSLQGTHSGANVLTF. The bases read TGTGCCAGCAGCTTACAGGGGACCCACTCTGGGGCCAACGTCCTGACTTTC.